These T cell receptor beta chains were read from a single sample in a study of beta chain features in type 1 diabetes. Only in-frame clones appear in the TCRdb table, and some are missing; sequencing was by immunoSEQ multiplex PCR. In the table there are 130,000 to 150,000 clones, under 60% of which are singletons. The sequencing input was Tregs from blood. These receptors were collected from a young man in good health. The CDR3 runs from the conserved cysteine through the conserved F or W. A D gene is named only where the DNA matches it firmly. Size is stated for part of the rows, as once, few or many counts, or as a class when the clone is expanded.

v_gene,j_gene,d_gene,abundance,CDR3nt,CDR3aa
TRBV6-1,TRBJ1-1,TRBD1,-,TGTGCCAGCAGTGGGCCCTTTTTACAGGGGGTAGCTGAAGCTTTCTTT,CASSGPFLQGVAEAFF
TRBV20-1,TRBJ2-1,TRBD2,-,TGCAGTGCTGGACTAGCGGGATCCCAGTTCTTC,CSAGLAGSQFF
TRBV27,TRBJ2-7,-,-,TGTGCCAGCAGTTCCGATCTCGGTCCCTCCTACGAGCAGTACTTC,CASSSDLGPSYEQYF
TRBV10-3,TRBJ2-7,-,-,TGTGCCATCAGTGGTAGGCAGGGTAGGACCTACGAGCAGTACTTC,CAISGRQGRTYEQYF
TRBV5-1,TRBJ2-7,-,few,TGCGCCAGCACGGGGGACCGGAGCTACGAGCAGTACTTC,CASTGDRSYEQYF
TRBV19,TRBJ2-1,-,-,TGTGCCAGTAGTAGCGCGCGGAACTACAATGAGCAGTTCTTC,CASSSARNYNEQFF
TRBV7-2,TRBJ2-5,-,-,TGTGCCAGCAGCTTAGGGACACAATCCCACCAAGAGACCCAGTACTTC,CASSLGTQSHQETQYF
TRBV4-3,TRBJ2-2,TRBD2,-,TGCGCCAGCAGCTCCTTAGCGGGAGGGATTAGGACCGGGGAGCTGTTTTTT,CASSSLAGGIRTGELFF
TRBV4-2,TRBJ2-5,TRBD1,few,TGTGCCAGCAGCCAAGATGGTCAAAACAGGGGCAGGGAGACCCAGTACTTC,CASSQDGQNRGRETQYF
TRBV7-2,TRBJ1-4,-,few,TGTGCCAGCAGCTTACAGGGCTCAACTAATGAAAAACTGTTTTTT,CASSLQGSTNEKLFF
TRBV18,TRBJ1-5,TRBD1,few,TGTGCCAGCTCACCTGAACAGGGGCGAAGGGGTCAGCCCCAGCATTTT,CASSPEQGRRGQPQHF
TRBV6-1,TRBJ1-2,TRBD1,-,TGTGCCAGCAGTGAGGGACAGGGGGCGGGCTATGGCTACACCTTC,CASSEGQGAGYGYTF
TRBV7-9,TRBJ2-1,-,few,TGTGCCAGCAGCTTAGTACGGGAGAGTACGAGCTCCTACAATGAGCAGTTCTTC,CASSLVRESTSSYNEQFF
TRBV6-5,TRBJ2-7,-,-,TGTGCCACCCAGAGAGAGAGGGACACCGTACACGAGCAGTACTTC,CATQRERDTVHEQYF
TRBV6-6,TRBJ1-4,TRBD1,-,TGTGCCAGCAGTTACTCGGCAGGGGGTGAAAAACTGTTTTTT,CASSYSAGGEKLFF
TRBV5-1,TRBJ2-5,-,-,TGCGCCAGCAGCTTTCAGCGCAGGGGAGTCGAGACCCAGTACTTC,CASSFQRRGVETQYF
TRBV6-1,TRBJ2-7,-,-,TGTGCCAGCAAACTTTCCGGGACATGGTCCTACGAGCAGTACTTC,CASKLSGTWSYEQYF
TRBV25-1,TRBJ2-3,-,-,TGTGCCAGCAGTGAATCTAAGGGGTCCCTCACAGATACGCAGTATTTT,CASSESKGSLTDTQYF
TRBV2,TRBJ2-7,-,-,TGTGCCAGCAACCCTTTGACTAACTCCTACGAGCAGTACTTC,CASNPLTNSYEQYF
TRBV4-2,TRBJ2-1,-,few,TGTGCCAGCAGCCGGGGGGGCAGGTACAATGAGCAGTTCTTC,CASSRGGRYNEQFF
TRBV18,TRBJ1-2,-,-,TGTGCCAGCTCACCCCTGAGGGAAGACTATGGCTACACCTTC,CASSPLREDYGYTF
TRBV27,TRBJ2-7,-,-,TGTGCCAGCAGACCGGGGGAGCTTCGCCACTACGAGCAGTACTTC,CASRPGELRHYEQYF
TRBV20-1,TRBJ2-5,-,-,TGCAGTGCCCTGCGGCAAGAGACCCAGTACTTC,CSALRQETQYF
TRBV18,TRBJ1-2,TRBD1,-,TGTGCCAGCTCACAAAGGACAGGGCGCTACACCTTC,CASSQRTGRYTF
TRBV15,TRBJ2-1,TRBD2,-,TGTGCCACCAGCAGAGATTTGACTAGCGGGAGATACAATGAGCAGTTCTTC,CATSRDLTSGRYNEQFF
TRBV6-1,TRBJ2-7,-,-,TGTGCCAGCATTGGAGGGGGGGTCGGGTCCTACGAGCAGTACTTC,CASIGGGVGSYEQYF
TRBV6-5,TRBJ1-2,-,-,TGTGCCAGTCGCCAGGGGTATGGCTACACCTTC,CASRQGYGYTF
TRBV10-3,TRBJ1-2,-,-,TGTGCCATCAGTGATGGGCGAGTCTATGGCTACACCTTC,CAISDGRVYGYTF
TRBV5-1,TRBJ1-1,-,-,TGCGCCAGCAGCGTCAGGGGCACTGAAGCTTTCTTT,CASSVRGTEAFF
TRBV18,TRBJ1-2,-,once,TGTGCCAGCTCACCGATCACAGTAGGCTACACCTTC,CASSPITVGYTF
TRBV10-3,TRBJ1-4,TRBD1,few,TGTGCCATCAGTGAGCACACAGGGGGCTCTGAAAAACTGTTTTTT,CAISEHTGGSEKLFF
TRBV19,TRBJ2-5,TRBD2,-,TGTGCCAGTAGTATACTAGCGGGAGGTAGAGAGACCCAGTACTTC,CASSILAGGRETQYF
TRBV28,TRBJ1-2,TRBD1,-,TGTGCCAGCAGTGAACTACAGGGGAAAGAAGTTGGCTACACCTTC,CASSELQGKEVGYTF
TRBV5-1,TRBJ2-7,-,-,TGCGCCAGCAAAGCGGCGAACTCCTACGAGCAGTACTTC,CASKAANSYEQYF
TRBV4-2,TRBJ2-6,TRBD1,-,TGTGCCAGCAGCCAAATAGGACAGGCTAGCTCTGGGGCCAACGTCCTGACTTTC,CASSQIGQASSGANVLTF
TRBV9,TRBJ2-3,TRBD2,once,TGTGCCAGCAGCGTAGGGACTAGCGTCACAGATACGCAGTATTTT,CASSVGTSVTDTQYF
TRBV7-8,TRBJ1-1,-,-,TGTGCCAGCAGCAGAAGACCAGGGGCCGGCACTGAAGCTTTCTTT,CASSRRPGAGTEAFF
TRBV7-3,TRBJ2-3,TRBD2,-,TGTGCCAGCAGCCCTAGCGGGGATAGAGATACGCAGTATTTT,CASSPSGDRDTQYF
TRBV4-3,TRBJ1-2,-,-,TGCGCCAGCAGCCAAGATCTCCAGGGGGGCTACACCTTC,CASSQDLQGGYTF
TRBV10-2,TRBJ2-7,TRBD1,many,TGCGCCAGCAGTTCAGCAGGGGGCATTTCCTACGAGCAGTACTTC,CASSSAGGISYEQYF
TRBV7-2,TRBJ1-5,-,-,TGTGCCAGCAGCTTTAGCGCAGGCAGATCAAATCAGCCCCAGCATTTT,CASSFSAGRSNQPQHF
TRBV7-9,TRBJ1-1,TRBD1,few,TGTGCCAGCAGCTCGCGGGACAGGGTGCACACTGAAGCTTTCTTT,CASSSRDRVHTEAFF
TRBV6-6,TRBJ2-1,-,-,TGTGCCAGCAGCCCCTGGACATTACAGCACAATGAGCAGTTCTTC,CASSPWTLQHNEQFF
TRBV11-3,TRBJ2-2,-,-,TGTGCCAGCAGTCCCGTAGGGAGCGGGGAGCTGTTTTTT,CASSPVGSGELFF
TRBV4-2,TRBJ1-5,-,-,TGTGCCAGCAGCCGAGCTTTCGGGGGGGGCGCGGATAGCAATCAGCCCCAGCATTTT,CASSRAFGGGADSNQPQHF
TRBV4-1,TRBJ2-7,-,once,TGCGCCAGCAGCCAAGATGTGAGGCTCGAGCAGTACTTC,CASSQDVRLEQYF
TRBV29-1,TRBJ1-6,-,-,TGCAGCGTTCTTTGGGAGGTAAATTCACCCCTCCACTTT,CSVLWEVNSPLHF
TRBV7-9,TRBJ1-2,-,-,TGTGCCAGCAGCTCCGACAAGTATTATGGCTACACCTTC,CASSSDKYYGYTF
TRBV4-3,TRBJ2-7,-,-,TGCGCCAGCAGCCGGAACCAGGGTTACGAGCAGTACTTC,CASSRNQGYEQYF
TRBV7-9,TRBJ2-7,-,few,TGTGCCAGCAGCTTCATAGAGGTGGGCGAGCAGTACTTC,CASSFIEVGEQYF
TRBV9,TRBJ2-6,-,-,TGTGCCAGCAGCTCCTGGGACACTGGGGCCAACGTCCTGACTTTC,CASSSWDTGANVLTF
TRBV5-1,TRBJ2-7,-,few,TGCGCCAGCAGCTTGGCCTCGACAAGCTACGAGCAGTACTTC,CASSLASTSYEQYF
TRBV10-3,TRBJ2-3,TRBD2,few,TGTGCCATCAGAGCGGGGGGGCGACCAGATACGCAGTATTTT,CAIRAGGRPDTQYF
TRBV7-9,TRBJ2-1,-,-,TGTGCCAGCAGGCTAGTACGATTGTACAATGAGCAGTTCTTC,CASRLVRLYNEQFF
TRBV7-7,TRBJ2-7,-,-,TGTGCTAGCAGCTTAGCGCGTAGCTACGGGCAGTACTTC,CASSLARSYGQYF
TRBV7-9,TRBJ2-6,-,-,TGTGCCAGCAGCTTAGGGGGCCCCGGGGCCAACGTCCTGACTTTC,CASSLGGPGANVLTF
TRBV18,TRBJ2-1,-,-,TGTGCCAGCTCACCACCGGCGCAGGGTAACAATGAGCAGTTCTTC,CASSPPAQGNNEQFF
TRBV14,TRBJ1-1,-,few,TGTGCCAGCAGCCGCGCGGTGCGCACTGAAGCTTTCTTT,CASSRAVRTEAFF
TRBV5-1,TRBJ2-2,TRBD2,-,TGCGCCAGCAGCTTGGCGGGGGGACTGAACACCGGGGAGCTGTTTTTT,CASSLAGGLNTGELFF
TRBV18,TRBJ1-4,-,few,TGTGCCAGCTCACCATCCGAGGGTTCGGAGGAAAAACTGTTTTTT,CASSPSEGSEEKLFF